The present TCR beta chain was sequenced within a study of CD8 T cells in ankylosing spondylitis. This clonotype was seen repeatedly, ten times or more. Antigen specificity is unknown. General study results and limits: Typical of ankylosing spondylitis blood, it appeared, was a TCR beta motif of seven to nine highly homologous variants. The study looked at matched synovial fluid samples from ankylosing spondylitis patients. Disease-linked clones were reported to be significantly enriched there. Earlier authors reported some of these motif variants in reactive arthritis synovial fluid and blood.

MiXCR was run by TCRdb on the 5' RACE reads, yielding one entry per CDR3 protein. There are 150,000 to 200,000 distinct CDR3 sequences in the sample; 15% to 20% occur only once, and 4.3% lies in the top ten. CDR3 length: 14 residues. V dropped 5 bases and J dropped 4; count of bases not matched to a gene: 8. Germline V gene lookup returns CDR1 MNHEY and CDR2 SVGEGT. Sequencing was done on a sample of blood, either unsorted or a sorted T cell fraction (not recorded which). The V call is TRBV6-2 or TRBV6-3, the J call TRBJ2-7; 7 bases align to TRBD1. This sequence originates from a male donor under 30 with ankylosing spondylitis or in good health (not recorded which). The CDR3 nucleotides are TGTGCCAGCAGTAATCCGGGACAGCTTTACGAGCAGTACTTC. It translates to CASSNPGQLYEQYF.